This T cell receptor (beta chain) was found in a study of vaccination and CD4 T cells after COVID-19. Background on the study: Post-COVID draws followed diagnosis by a median around 100 days (range 35 to 161). Researchers treated cells with overlapping spike peptides taken from SARS-CoV-2, HCoV-NL63, HCoV-OC43 and HCoV-229E. General observations from the study: The appearance of a median approximately 84% of reactive clones in convalescent patients occurred only post-vaccination.

The Oncomine TCR Beta short-read assay was what sequenced the DNA obtained from cultured CD4+ T cells. TCRdb itself ran the PCR reads through MiXCR, one entry per CDR3 protein. The table shows tens of thousands of distinct CDR3 sequences, with 60% to 75% occurring only once. Treatment in this sample: approximately nine-day PBMC culture with coronavirus spike peptide pools or control peptides (ViraFEST assay). Turning to this clonotype: As yet, its antigen is unknown.

Per the germline V gene, CDR1 is LNHDA and CDR2 is SQIVND (reference sequence). CDR3 length: 14 residues. J lost 7 bases, V lost 7 bases, and 6 bases had no gene match. The chain is built from TRBV19 and TRBJ1-5, with 11 nucleotides matching TRBD1. This clonotype was sampled from a human donor who had recovered from COVID-19. Sequencing was done on a sample of CD4+ T cells from blood, cultured in vitro. CDR3 DNA sequence: TGTGCCAGTACCGCGGGACAGGGGGGCCAGCCCCAGCATTTT. Translation gives CASTAGQGGQPQHF. Together with reference TRBV19 and TRBJ1-5, the CDR3 gives the full variable domain: DGGITQSPKYLFRKEGQNVTLSCEQNLNHDAMYWYRQDPGQGLRLIYYSQIVNDFQKGDIAEGYSVSREKKESFPLTVTSAQKNPTAFYLCASTAGQGGQPQHFGDGTRLSIL.